Each of the 5 T cell receptor beta chains below was sequenced from the same sample in a study of response to subunit inactivated influenza vaccine. One entry per CDR3 protein, called by TCRdb with MiXCR from the RT-PCR reads. Of under 950,000 distinct CDR3 sequences detected, 20% to 25% appear once; the ten largest clones hold roughly 10%. The sample here was PBMCs from blood, taken about 5 days after vaccination. All receptors come from a man in his forties or fifties who received an inactivated influenza vaccine.

Details on this clonotype: A much larger clone differs from this one at a single base, so this may be a read error. This chain joins TRBV5-1 and TRBJ2-7, with 10 positions matching TRBD1. This CDR3 has 15 residues. Germline CDR1 SGHRS, CDR2 YFSETQ. The CDR3 spells CVSSLPGTGAYEQYF. The CDR3 coding sequence is TGCGTCAGCAGCTTGCCTGGGACAGGGGCATACGAGCAGTACTTC.

This clonotype has more than one count but fewer than ten. The V call is TRBV24-1, the J call TRBJ2-7, with D perhaps matching TRBD2 (6 bases). Per germline, CDR1 KGHDR and CDR2 SFDVKD. V gave up 12 bases and J gave up 5 bases, with 22 bases separating them. CDR3 length: 14 amino acids. CDR3 DNA: TGTGCCTCATCGGAGGGAGCGACAGACAACGAGCAGTACTTC. This encodes CASSEGATDNEQYF.

V gene TRBV4-2 combines with J gene TRBJ2-2; D is ambiguous. This CDR3 is built from 15 residues. V was clipped by 1 base and J by 0 bases, with 6 bases between them. Germline loops: CDR1 LGHNA, CDR2 YNFKEQ. The CDR3 loop reads CASSQVFPNTGELFF. CDR3 sequence (DNA): TGTGCCAGCAGCCAAGTTTTTCCGAACACCGGGGAGCTGTTTTTT.

This clonotype has just a few counts. V is TRBV4-3 and J is TRBJ2-3; 10 bases fit TRBD1. The CDR3 is 16 residues long. The germline V gene has CDR1 LGHNA and CDR2 YSLEER. With V trimmed by 0 bases and J by 6 bases, 6 bases remained unmatched. CDR3 coding DNA: TGCGCCAGCAGCCAAGACCGGACAGGGGGTGTTGATACGCAGTATTTT. This gives the protein CASSQDRTGGVDTQYF.

The V gene is TRBV20-1, the J gene TRBJ2-5; no definite D call. CDR3 size: 12 residues. V gave up 0 bases and J gave up 5 bases, with 7 bases separating them. Per the germline V gene, CDR1 is DFQATT and CDR2 is SNEGSKA (reference sequence). CDR3 loop: CSARDQIETQYF. CDR3 nucleotide sequence: TGCAGTGCTAGAGACCAGATCGAGACCCAGTACTTC.